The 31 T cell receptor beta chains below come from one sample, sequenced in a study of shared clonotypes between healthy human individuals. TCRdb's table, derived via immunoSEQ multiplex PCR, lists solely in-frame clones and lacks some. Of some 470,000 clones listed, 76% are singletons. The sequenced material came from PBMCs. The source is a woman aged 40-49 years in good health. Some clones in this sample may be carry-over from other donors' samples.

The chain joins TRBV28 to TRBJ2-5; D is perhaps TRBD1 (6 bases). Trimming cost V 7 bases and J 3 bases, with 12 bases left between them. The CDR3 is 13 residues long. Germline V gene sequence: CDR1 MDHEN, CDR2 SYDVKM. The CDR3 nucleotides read TGTGCCAGCACCTGGGCAGGGGAAGAGACCCAGTACTTC. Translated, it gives CASTWAGEETQYF. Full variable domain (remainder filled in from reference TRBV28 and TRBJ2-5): DVKVTQSSRYLVKRTGEKVFLECVQDMDHENMFWYRQDPGLGLRLIYFSYDVKMKEKGDIPEGYSVSREKKERFSLILESASTNQTSMYLCASTWAGEETQYFGPGTRLLVL.

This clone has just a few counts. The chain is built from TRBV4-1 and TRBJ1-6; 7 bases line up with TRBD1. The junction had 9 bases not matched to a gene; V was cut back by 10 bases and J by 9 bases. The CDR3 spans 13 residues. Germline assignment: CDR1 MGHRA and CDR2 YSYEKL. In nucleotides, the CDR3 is TGCGCCACCCAGGGGGGTGCGGGTTCACCCCTCCACTTT. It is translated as CATQGGAGSPLHF.

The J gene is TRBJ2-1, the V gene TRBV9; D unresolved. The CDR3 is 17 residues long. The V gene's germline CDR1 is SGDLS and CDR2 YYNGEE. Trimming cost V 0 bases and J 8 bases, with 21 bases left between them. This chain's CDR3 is CASSVVGDNSYGHEQFF. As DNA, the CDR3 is TGTGCCAGCAGCGTAGTTGGCGATAACTCATACGGTCATGAGCAGTTCTTC. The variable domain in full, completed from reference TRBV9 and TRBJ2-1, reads DSGVTQTPKHLITATGQRVTLRCSPRSGDLSVYWYQQSLDQGLQFLIQYYNGEERAKGNILERFSAQQFPDLHSELNLSSLELGDSALYFCASSVVGDNSYGHEQFFGPGTRLTVL.

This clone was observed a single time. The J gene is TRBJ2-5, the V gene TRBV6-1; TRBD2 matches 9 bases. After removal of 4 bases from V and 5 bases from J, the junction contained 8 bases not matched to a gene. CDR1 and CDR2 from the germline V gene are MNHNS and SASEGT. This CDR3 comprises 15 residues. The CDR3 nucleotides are TGTGCCAGCAGTGGCTGGTCTAGCGGGATGGAGACCCAGTACTTC. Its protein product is CASSGWSSGMETQYF.

The CDR3 is CASSPLGREGGNEQFF. CDR3 DNA: TGTGCCAGCAGTCCCCTCGGCCGGGAAGGGGGCAATGAGCAGTTCTTC. V gene TRBV27 combines with J gene TRBJ2-1, with D tentatively TRBD1 (6 bases). V was pared by 5 bases and J by 6 bases, with 20 bases between. Looked up from germline, CDR1 is MNHEY and CDR2 is SMNVEV (reference sequence). There are 16 residues in the CDR3.

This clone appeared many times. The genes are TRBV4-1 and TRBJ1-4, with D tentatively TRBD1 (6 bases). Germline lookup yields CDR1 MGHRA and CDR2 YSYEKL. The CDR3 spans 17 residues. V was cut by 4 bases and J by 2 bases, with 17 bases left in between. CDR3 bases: TGCGCCAGCAGCCCCTACTACAGGGTGACCACTAATGAAAAACTGTTTTTT. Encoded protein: CASSPYYRVTTNEKLFF.

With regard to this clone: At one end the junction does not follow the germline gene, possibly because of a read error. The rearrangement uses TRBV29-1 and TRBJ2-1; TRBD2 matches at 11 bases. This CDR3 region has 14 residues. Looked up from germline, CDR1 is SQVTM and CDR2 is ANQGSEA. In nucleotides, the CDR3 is TGCAGCGTTCAAGAAGCTAGCGGGGGGAATGAGCAGTTCTTC. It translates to CSVQEASGGNEQFF.

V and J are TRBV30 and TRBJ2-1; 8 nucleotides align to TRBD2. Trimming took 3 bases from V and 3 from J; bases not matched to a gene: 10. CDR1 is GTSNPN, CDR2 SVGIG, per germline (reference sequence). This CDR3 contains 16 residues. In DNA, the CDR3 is TGTGCCTGGAGGAGCATAGCGGGAACAAACTACAATGAGCAGTTCTTC. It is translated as CAWRSIAGTNYNEQFF.

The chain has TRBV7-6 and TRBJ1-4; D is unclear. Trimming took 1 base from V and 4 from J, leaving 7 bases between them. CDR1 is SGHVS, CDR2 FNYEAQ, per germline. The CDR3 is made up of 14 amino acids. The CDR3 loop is CASSLGGFNEKLFF. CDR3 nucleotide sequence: TGTGCCAGCAGCTTAGGAGGTTTTAATGAAAAACTGTTTTTT.

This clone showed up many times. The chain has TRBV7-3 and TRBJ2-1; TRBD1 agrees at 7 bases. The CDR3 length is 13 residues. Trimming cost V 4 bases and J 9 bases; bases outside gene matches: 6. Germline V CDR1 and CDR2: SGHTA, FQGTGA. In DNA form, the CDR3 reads TGTGCCAGCAGCTCACAGGGGTCGGGTGAGCAGTTCTTC. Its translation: CASSSQGSGEQFF.

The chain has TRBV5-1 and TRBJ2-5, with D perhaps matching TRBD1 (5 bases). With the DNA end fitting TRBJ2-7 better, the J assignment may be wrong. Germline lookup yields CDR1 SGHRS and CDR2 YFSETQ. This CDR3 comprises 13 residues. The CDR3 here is CASRQGNSYEQYF. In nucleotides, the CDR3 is TGCGCCAGCCGGCAGGGCAATTCCTACGAGCAGTACTTC.

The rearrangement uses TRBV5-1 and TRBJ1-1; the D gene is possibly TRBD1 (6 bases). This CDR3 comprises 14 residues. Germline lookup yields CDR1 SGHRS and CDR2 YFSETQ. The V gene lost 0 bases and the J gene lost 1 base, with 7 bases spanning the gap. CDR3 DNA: TGCGCCAGCAGCTTGGTGGACAGGAACACTGAAGCTTTCTTT. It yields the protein CASSLVDRNTEAFF.

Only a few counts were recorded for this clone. The CDR3 DNA reads TGTGCCAGCAGCCCCCGGACAGGGTCCCAAGAGACCCAGTACTTC. This gives the protein CASSPRTGSQETQYF. The chain uses TRBV11-1 and TRBJ2-5; TRBD1 matches 8 bases. This CDR3 has 15 residues. With 5 bases clipped from V and 1 base from J, the junction kept 6 bases outside the gene matches. Germline V gene sequence: CDR1 SGHAT, CDR2 FQDESV (reference sequence).

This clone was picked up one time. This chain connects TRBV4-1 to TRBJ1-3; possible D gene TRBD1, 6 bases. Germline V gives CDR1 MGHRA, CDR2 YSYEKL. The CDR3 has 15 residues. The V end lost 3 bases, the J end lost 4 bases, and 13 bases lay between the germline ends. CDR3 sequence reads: CASSQLPGTGNTIYF. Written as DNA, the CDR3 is TGCGCCAGCAGCCAGCTCCCCGGGACAGGAAACACCATATATTTT.

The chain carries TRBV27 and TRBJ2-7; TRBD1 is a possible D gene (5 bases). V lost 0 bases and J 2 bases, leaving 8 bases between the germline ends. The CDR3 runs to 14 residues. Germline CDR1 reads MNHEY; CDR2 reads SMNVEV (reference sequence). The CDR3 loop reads CASSLSRGTYEQYF. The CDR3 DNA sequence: TGTGCCAGCAGTTTATCAAGGGGAACCTACGAGCAGTACTTC.

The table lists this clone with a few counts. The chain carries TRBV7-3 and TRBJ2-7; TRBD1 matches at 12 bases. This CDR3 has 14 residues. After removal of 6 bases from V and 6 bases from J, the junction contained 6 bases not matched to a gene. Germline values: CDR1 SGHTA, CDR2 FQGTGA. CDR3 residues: CASSFGTGGGEQYF. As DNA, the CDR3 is TGTGCCAGCAGTTTCGGGACAGGGGGCGGCGAGCAGTACTTC.

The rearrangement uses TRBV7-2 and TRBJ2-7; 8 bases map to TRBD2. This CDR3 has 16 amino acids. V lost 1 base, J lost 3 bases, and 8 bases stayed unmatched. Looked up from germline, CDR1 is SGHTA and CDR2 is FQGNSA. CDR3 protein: CASSLVGAGGRYEQYF. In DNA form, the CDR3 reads TGTGCCAGCAGCTTAGTAGGGGCGGGAGGCCGCTACGAGCAGTACTTC. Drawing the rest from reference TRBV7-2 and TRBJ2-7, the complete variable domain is GAGVSQSPSNKVTEKGKDVELRCDPISGHTALYWYRQSLGQGLEFLIYFQGNSAPDKSGLPSDRFSAERTGGSVSTLTIQRTQQEDSAVYLCASSLVGAGGRYEQYFGPGTRLTVT.

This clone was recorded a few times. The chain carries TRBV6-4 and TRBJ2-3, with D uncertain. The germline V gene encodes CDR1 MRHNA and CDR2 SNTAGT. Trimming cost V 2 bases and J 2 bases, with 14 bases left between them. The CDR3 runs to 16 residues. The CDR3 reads CASSDHASSVTDTQYF. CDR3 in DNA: TGTGCCAGCAGTGACCATGCCAGTTCAGTCACAGATACGCAGTATTTT.

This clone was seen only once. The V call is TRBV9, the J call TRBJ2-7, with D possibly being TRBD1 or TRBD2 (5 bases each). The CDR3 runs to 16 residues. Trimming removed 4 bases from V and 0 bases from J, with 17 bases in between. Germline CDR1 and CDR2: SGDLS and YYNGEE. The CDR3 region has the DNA TGTGCCAGCAGCCCTCATCCGGGGCTAAACTCCTACGAGCAGTACTTC. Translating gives CASSPHPGLNSYEQYF.

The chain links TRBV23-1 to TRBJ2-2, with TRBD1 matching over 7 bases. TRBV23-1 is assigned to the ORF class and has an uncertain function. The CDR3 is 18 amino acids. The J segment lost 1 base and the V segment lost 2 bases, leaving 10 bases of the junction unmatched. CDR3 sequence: CASSQLPGQVKNTGELFF. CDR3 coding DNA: TGCGCCAGCAGTCAACTTCCAGGACAGGTGAAGAACACCGGGGAGCTGTTTTTT.

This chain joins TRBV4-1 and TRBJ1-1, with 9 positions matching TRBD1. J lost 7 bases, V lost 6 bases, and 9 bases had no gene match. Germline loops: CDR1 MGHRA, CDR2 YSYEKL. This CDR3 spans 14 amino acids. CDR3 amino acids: CASRQQGAPREAFF. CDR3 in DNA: TGCGCCAGCAGACAACAGGGGGCGCCTCGTGAAGCTTTCTTT.

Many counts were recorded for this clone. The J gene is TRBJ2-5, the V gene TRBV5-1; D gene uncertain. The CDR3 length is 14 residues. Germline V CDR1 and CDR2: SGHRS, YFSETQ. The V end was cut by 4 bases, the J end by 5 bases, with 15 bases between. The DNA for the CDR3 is TGCGCCAGCAGCCCTCTCCTCCCCTCTGAGACCCAGTACTTC. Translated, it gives CASSPLLPSETQYF.

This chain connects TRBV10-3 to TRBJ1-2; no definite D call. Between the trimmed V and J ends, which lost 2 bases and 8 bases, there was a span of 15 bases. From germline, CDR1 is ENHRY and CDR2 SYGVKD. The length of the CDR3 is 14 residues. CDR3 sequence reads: CAISERQETGGYTF. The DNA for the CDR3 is TGTGCCATCAGTGAGAGGCAGGAAACGGGGGGCTACACCTTC.

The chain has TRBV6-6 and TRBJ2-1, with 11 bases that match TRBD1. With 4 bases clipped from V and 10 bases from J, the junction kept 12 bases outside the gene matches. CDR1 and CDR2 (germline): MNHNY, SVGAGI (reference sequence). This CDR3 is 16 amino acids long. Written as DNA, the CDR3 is TGTGCCAGCAGTTCGCCGGACAGGGGGCGAGGGCGGGAGCAGTTCTTC. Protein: CASSSPDRGRGREQFF.

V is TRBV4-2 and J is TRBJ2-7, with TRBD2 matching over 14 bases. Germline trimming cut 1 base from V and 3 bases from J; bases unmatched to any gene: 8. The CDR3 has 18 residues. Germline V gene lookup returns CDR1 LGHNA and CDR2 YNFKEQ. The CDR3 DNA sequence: TGTGCCAGCAGCCAAGGCGGTACTGGGACTAGCGGGAGCTACGAGCAGTACTTC. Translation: CASSQGGTGTSGSYEQYF.

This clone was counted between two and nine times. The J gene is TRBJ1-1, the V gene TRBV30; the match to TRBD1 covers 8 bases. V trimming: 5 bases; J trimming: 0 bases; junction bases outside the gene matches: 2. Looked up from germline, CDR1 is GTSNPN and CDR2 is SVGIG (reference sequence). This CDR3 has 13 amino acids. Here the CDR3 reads CAWGDRMNTEAFF. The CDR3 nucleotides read TGTGCCTGGGGGGACAGGATGAACACTGAAGCTTTCTTT. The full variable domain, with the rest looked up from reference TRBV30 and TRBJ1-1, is SQTIHQWPATLVQPVGSPLSLECTVEGTSNPNLYWYRQAAGRGLQLLFYSVGIGQISSEVPQNLSASRPQDRQFILSSKKLLLSDSGFYLCAWGDRMNTEAFFGQGTRLTVV.

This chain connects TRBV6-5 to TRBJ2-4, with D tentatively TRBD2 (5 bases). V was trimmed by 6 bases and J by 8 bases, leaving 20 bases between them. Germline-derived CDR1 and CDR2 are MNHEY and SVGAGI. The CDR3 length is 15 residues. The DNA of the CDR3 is TGTGCCAGCAGACCTTTGTTCGGGAATGTGGACATTCAGTACTTC. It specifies CASRPLFGNVDIQYF.

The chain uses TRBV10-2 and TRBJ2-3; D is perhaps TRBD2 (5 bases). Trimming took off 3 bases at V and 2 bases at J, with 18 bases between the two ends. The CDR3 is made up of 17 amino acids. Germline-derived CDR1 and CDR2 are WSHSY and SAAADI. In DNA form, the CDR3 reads TGCGCCAGCAGTGATGTTAACGACCGGACTTACACAGATACGCAGTATTTT. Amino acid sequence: CASSDVNDRTYTDTQYF.

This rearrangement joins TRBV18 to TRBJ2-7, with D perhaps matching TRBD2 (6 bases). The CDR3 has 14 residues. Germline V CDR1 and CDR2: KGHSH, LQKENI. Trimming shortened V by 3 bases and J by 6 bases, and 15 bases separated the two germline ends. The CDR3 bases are TGTGCCAGCTCACCCCCGGGGGTCATGGGCGAGCAGTACTTC. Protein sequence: CASSPPGVMGEQYF.

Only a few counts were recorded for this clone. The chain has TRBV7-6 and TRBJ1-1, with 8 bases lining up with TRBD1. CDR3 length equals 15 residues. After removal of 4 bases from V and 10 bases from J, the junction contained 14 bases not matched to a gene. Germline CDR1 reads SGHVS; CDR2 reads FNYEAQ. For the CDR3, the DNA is TGTGCCAGCAGCTCCAATCCGGACAGGGCGGTCGTAGCTTTCTTT. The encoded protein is CASSSNPDRAVVAFF.

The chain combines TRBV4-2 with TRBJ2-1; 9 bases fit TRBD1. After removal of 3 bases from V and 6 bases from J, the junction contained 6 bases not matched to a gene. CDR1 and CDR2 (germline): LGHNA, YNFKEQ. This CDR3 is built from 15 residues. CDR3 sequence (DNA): TGTGCCAGCAGCCAGACCGGGACAGGGTCCAATGAGCAGTTCTTC. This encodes CASSQTGTGSNEQFF.